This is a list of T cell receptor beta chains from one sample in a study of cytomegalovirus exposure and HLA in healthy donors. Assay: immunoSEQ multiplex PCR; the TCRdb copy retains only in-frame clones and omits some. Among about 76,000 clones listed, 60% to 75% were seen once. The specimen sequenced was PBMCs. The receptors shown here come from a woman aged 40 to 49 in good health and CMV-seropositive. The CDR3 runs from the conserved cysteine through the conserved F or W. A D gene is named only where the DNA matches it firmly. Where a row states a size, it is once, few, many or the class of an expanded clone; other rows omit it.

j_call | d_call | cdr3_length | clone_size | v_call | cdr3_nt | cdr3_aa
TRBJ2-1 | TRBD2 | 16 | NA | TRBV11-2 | TGTGCCAGCAGTCTCCAGCCGGGACTAGCGGGTTATGAGCAGTTCTTC | CASSLQPGLAGYEQFF
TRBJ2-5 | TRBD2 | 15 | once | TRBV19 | TGTGCCAGTAGTGTCACTAGCGGGAGCGGAGAGACCCAGTACTTC | CASSVTSGSGETQYF
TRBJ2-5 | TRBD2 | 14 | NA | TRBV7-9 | TGTGCCAGCAGCGAGAGCGGGAGGGAAGAGACCCAGTACTTC | CASSESGREETQYF
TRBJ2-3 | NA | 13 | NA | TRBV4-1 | TGCGCCAGCAGCCAAGAACAGGCAGATACGCAGTATTTT | CASSQEQADTQYF
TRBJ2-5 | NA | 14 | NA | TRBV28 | TGTGCCAGCAGTTTTGGAGGGAGACAAGAGACCCAGTACTTC | CASSFGGRQETQYF
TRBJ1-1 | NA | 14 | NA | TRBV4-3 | TGCGCCAGCAGCCAAGAAAGGGGGGGCACTGAAGCTTTCTTT | CASSQERGGTEAFF
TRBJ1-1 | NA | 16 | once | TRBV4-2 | TGTGCCAGCAGCCAAACCGTTGGACTGACTAACACTGAAGCTTTCTTT | CASSQTVGLTNTEAFF
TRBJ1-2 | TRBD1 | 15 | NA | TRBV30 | TGTGCCTGGACCAAACGGGACAGGAGCGCGTATGGCTACACCTTC | CAWTKRDRSAYGYTF
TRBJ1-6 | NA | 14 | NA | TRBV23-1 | TGCGCCAGATTACCGGGATTTTATAATTCACCCCTCCACTTT | CARLPGFYNSPLHF
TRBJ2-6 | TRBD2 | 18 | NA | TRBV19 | TGTGCCAGTAGTTTGACTAGCTATTCTCCCTCTGGGGCCAACGTCCTGACTTTC | CASSLTSYSPSGANVLTF
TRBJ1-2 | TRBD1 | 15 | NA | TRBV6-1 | TGTGCCAGTAACAAACAGGGGCCGCTTAACTATGGTTACACCTTC | CASNKQGPLNYGYTF
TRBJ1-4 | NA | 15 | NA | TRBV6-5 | TGTGCCAGCAGGTCCGGGGGGGGCGGGAATGAAAAACTGTTTTTT | CASRSGGGGNEKLFF
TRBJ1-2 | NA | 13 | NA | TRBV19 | TGTGCCAGTAGTATAGGCAGGGAGGGCGGCTACACCTTC | CASSIGREGGYTF
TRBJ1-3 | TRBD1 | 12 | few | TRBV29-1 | TGCAGCGTTAGGGGACAGGGAAACACCATATATTTT | CSVRGQGNTIYF
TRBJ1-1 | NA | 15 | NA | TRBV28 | TGTGCCAGCAGTTTAAGGGGTTTGGGGAGGACTGAAGCTTTCTTT | CASSLRGLGRTEAFF
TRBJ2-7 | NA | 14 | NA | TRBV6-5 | TGTGCCAGCAGCCTTACAGGGCCTGAGCGCGAGCAGTACTTC | CASSLTGPEREQYF